Listed here are 26 T cell receptor beta chains from one sample, sequenced in a study of blood T cell repertoires in COVID-19. Assay used: immunoSEQ multiplex PCR; TCRdb lists only in-frame clones, some missing. Here the sample spans about 270,000 clones, roughly 87% being singletons. What was sequenced was PBMCs or T cells enriched from blood (not recorded which). These receptor sequences come from a woman aged 25-40 years who had recovered from COVID-19.

The rearrangement links TRBV24-1 to TRBJ2-5; 7 bases match TRBD1. The CDR3 covers 14 residues. The junction had 6 bases not matched to a gene; V was cut back by 4 bases and J by 5 bases. Per the germline V gene, CDR1 is KGHDR and CDR2 is SFDVKD. CDR3 protein: CATSDSTGVETQYF. CDR3 nucleotides: TGTGCCACCAGTGACAGCACAGGGGTGGAGACCCAGTACTTC.

The rearrangement uses TRBV4-1 and TRBJ2-1, with TRBD1 identical over 9 bases. The CDR3 has 15 amino acids. Germline CDR1 MGHRA, CDR2 YSYEKL. J gave up 4 bases and V 0 bases, and 1 base lay outside the gene matches. The CDR3 is CASSQEQGAYNEQFF. CDR3 sequence (DNA): TGCGCCAGCAGCCAAGAACAGGGGGCATACAATGAGCAGTTCTTC.

This clone was seen just once. The gene calls are TRBV28 and TRBJ2-3, with 10 bases aligning to TRBD2. The V segment lost 5 bases and the J segment 0 bases; nucleotides outside the gene matches: 2. The germline V gene has CDR1 MDHEN and CDR2 SYDVKM. The CDR3 sequence is 15 residues long. For the CDR3, the DNA is TGTGCCAGCAGTGGGACTAGCGATAGCACAGATACGCAGTATTTT. Protein product: CASSGTSDSTDTQYF.

The J gene is TRBJ1-2, the V gene TRBV28; D remains unclear. Germline V gives CDR1 MDHEN, CDR2 SYDVKM. The CDR3 consists of 15 residues. V shed 6 bases and J shed 4 bases, with 18 bases lying between them. As DNA, the CDR3 is TGTGCCAGCAGCCGCTATATGATTACAGCCTATGGCTACACCTTC. The encoded protein is CASSRYMITAYGYTF.

This clone was seen a handful of times. The chain recombines TRBV30 with TRBJ2-5; unclear D gene. There are 14 residues in the CDR3. Germline V gives CDR1 GTSNPN, CDR2 SVGIG (reference sequence). V was clipped by 1 base and J by 1 base, with 10 bases between them. CDR3 in amino acids: CAWSDKTIQETQYF. The CDR3 nucleotides read TGTGCCTGGAGTGACAAAACGATCCAAGAGACCCAGTACTTC. The full variable domain, its missing parts supplied by reference TRBV30 and TRBJ2-5, is SQTIHQWPATLVQPVGSPLSLECTVEGTSNPNLYWYRQAAGRGLQLLFYSVGIGQISSEVPQNLSASRPQDRQFILSSKKLLLSDSGFYLCAWSDKTIQETQYFGPGTRLLVL.

The rearrangement uses TRBV9 and TRBJ2-4, with a tentative D call TRBD2 (7 bases). V was pared by 4 bases and J by 1 base, with 15 bases between. Per germline, CDR1 SGDLS and CDR2 YYNGEE. The CDR3 is 16 amino acids. The CDR3 loop is CASSPKGGAAKNIQYF. The CDR3 coding sequence is TGTGCCAGCAGCCCTAAAGGGGGGGCGGCCAAAAACATTCAGTACTTC.

This clone appeared a few times. The chain has TRBV7-9 and TRBJ1-6; D is perhaps TRBD1 (6 bases). The germline CDR1 and CDR2 sequences are SEHNR and FQNEAQ (reference sequence). The CDR3 sequence is 16 residues long. Trimming left V 6 bases short and J 0 bases short, with 12 bases between. The CDR3 DNA reads as TGTGCCAGCAGTTGGGACACCAGCTCCTATAATTCACCCCTCCACTTT. Translation: CASSWDTSSYNSPLHF.

V and J are TRBV5-1 and TRBJ2-1, with D possibly TRBD1 on 8 matching bases. The germline V gene has CDR1 SGHRS and CDR2 YFSETQ. V dropped 6 bases and J dropped 9 bases, with 19 bases sitting between them. This CDR3 has 14 residues. The CDR3 loop reads CASMETGEGGEQFF. The CDR3 coding sequence is TGCGCCAGCATGGAGACAGGGGAGGGCGGTGAGCAGTTCTTC.

V usage is TRBV10-3 and J usage is TRBJ2-5; 11 nucleotides line up with TRBD2. The CDR3 totals 15 residues. The germline CDR1 and CDR2 sequences are ENHRY and SYGVKD. Trimming took 4 bases from V and 1 from J; bases not matched to a gene: 2. Written as DNA, the CDR3 is TGTGCCATCAGTGCTAGCGGGGGGACCCAAGAGACCCAGTACTTC. Its translation: CAISASGGTQETQYF.

The chain employs TRBV7-6 and TRBJ1-4, with TRBD1 identical over 7 bases. The CDR3 sequence is 16 residues long. With 5 bases clipped from V and 3 bases from J, the junction kept 9 bases outside the gene matches. In germline, CDR1 is SGHVS, CDR2 FNYEAQ. The CDR3 DNA reads as TGTGCCAGCAGCCCCGCAGGGGGTGGAGCTAATGAAAAACTGTTTTTT. Translating it yields CASSPAGGGANEKLFF. Filled out from reference TRBV7-6 and TRBJ1-4, the complete variable domain reads GAGVSQSPRYKVTKRGQDVALRCDPISGHVSLYWYRQALGQGPEFLTYFNYEAQQDKSGLPNDRFSAERPEGSISTLTIQRTEQRDSAMYRCASSPAGGGANEKLFFGSGTQLSVL.

This clone was seen just once. The chain links TRBV27 to TRBJ1-6, with D hard to call. This CDR3 has 15 residues. Looked up from germline, CDR1 is MNHEY and CDR2 is SMNVEV (reference sequence). The V and J ends lost 3 bases and 9 bases respectively, with 15 bases between them. The CDR3 loop reads CASSFDGGRGSPLHF. CDR3 DNA: TGTGCCAGCAGTTTTGACGGCGGTCGGGGTTCACCCCTCCACTTT.

The V and J genes are TRBV5-1 and TRBJ2-1; 13 bases match TRBD2. The CDR3 totals 15 residues. J was trimmed by 15 bases and V by 2 bases; bases with no gene match: 11. Germline V gene sequence: CDR1 SGHRS, CDR2 YFSETQ. CDR3 loop: CASSLQLAGGPIGFF. The CDR3 DNA is TGCGCCAGCAGCTTACAACTAGCGGGGGGGCCGATTGGGTTCTTC.

The chain is built from TRBV19 and TRBJ2-1; 12 nucleotides match TRBD2. The CDR3 contains 16 residues. CDR1 and CDR2 (germline): LNHDA, SQIVND (reference sequence). The V gene end was trimmed by 3 bases and the J gene end by 6 bases; junction bases not matched to a gene: 6. The CDR3 here is CASSMGGLAGINEQFF. The DNA of the CDR3 is TGTGCCAGTAGTATGGGCGGACTAGCGGGAATCAATGAGCAGTTCTTC.

The chain combines TRBV27 with TRBJ1-1; D is unresolved. The germline gives CDR1 MNHEY, CDR2 SMNVEV (reference sequence). Trimming shortened V by 6 bases and J by 3 bases, and 14 bases separated the two germline ends. This CDR3 region has 14 residues. The CDR3 spells CASRSEFLDTEAFF. CDR3 nucleotides: TGTGCCAGCAGGAGCGAGTTTTTAGACACTGAAGCTTTCTTT.

This clone was detected only once. The chain carries TRBV28 and TRBJ2-7; 14 bases are shared with TRBD2. The CDR3 covers 14 residues. Unmatched junction bases numbered 8, after V lost 5 bases and J lost 11 bases. CDR1 and CDR2 from the germline V gene are MDHEN and SYDVKM. CDR3 nucleotides: TGTGCCAGCAGTGTCTCCGGGACTAGCGGGAGAGAGTACTTC. This encodes CASSVSGTSGREYF. Full variable domain (remainder filled in from reference TRBV28 and TRBJ2-7): DVKVTQSSRYLVKRTGEKVFLECVQDMDHENMFWYRQDPGLGLRLIYFSYDVKMKEKGDIPEGYSVSREKKERFSLILESASTNQTSMYLCASSVSGTSGREYFGPGTRLTVT.

Concerning this clone: The same CDR3 also results from other DNA sequences found in this sample. DNA of the CDR3: TGTGCCAGCAGCGTAGAGGCTAGCGGGAGCTACGAGCAGTACTTC. As protein: CASSVEASGSYEQYF. The genes are TRBV9 and TRBJ2-7; TRBD2 matches at 10 bases. Germline loops: CDR1 SGDLS, CDR2 YYNGEE. The length of the CDR3 is 15 residues. J gave up 3 bases and V 0 bases, and 3 bases lay outside the gene matches. Combining the CDR3 with reference TRBV9 and TRBJ2-7 gives the whole variable domain DSGVTQTPKHLITATGQRVTLRCSPRSGDLSVYWYQQSLDQGLQFLIQYYNGEERAKGNILERFSAQQFPDLHSELNLSSLELGDSALYFCASSVEASGSYEQYFGPGTRLTVT.

This chain uses TRBV9 with TRBJ2-3; TRBD2 matches 7 bases. V trimming: 0 bases; J trimming: 5 bases; junction bases outside the gene matches: 15. Per the germline V gene, CDR1 is SGDLS and CDR2 is YYNGEE. This CDR3 spans 18 amino acids. For the CDR3, the DNA is TGTGCCAGCAGCGTAGCAGGTGGGGGGAGGGCCAAAAAAGATACGCAGTATTTT. The encoded protein is CASSVAGGGRAKKDTQYF. Combining the CDR3 with reference TRBV9 and TRBJ2-3 gives the whole variable domain DSGVTQTPKHLITATGQRVTLRCSPRSGDLSVYWYQQSLDQGLQFLIQYYNGEERAKGNILERFSAQQFPDLHSELNLSSLELGDSALYFCASSVAGGGRAKKDTQYFGPGTRLTVL.

As concerns this clone: Relative to the germline gene, one junction end is altered; a read error may explain this. The V and J genes are TRBV5-4 and TRBJ1-1; TRBD1 might be the D (5 bases). The germline V gene encodes CDR1 SGHNT and CDR2 YYREEE (reference sequence). The CDR3 has 12 amino acids. CDR3 region: CASSQIGTGAFF. The CDR3 bases are TGTGCCAGCAGCCAGATAGGGACTGGAGCTTTCTTT.

V gene TRBV4-3 combines with J gene TRBJ2-2; 12 nucleotides match TRBD2. Germline V gene sequence: CDR1 LGHNA, CDR2 YSLEER. The ends lost 2 bases at V and 6 bases at J; junction bases unmatched: 7. This CDR3 has 17 residues. CDR3 coding DNA: TGCGCCAGCAGCCAATCATCTAGCGGGGGGGCGGCCGGGGAGCTGTTTTTT. It specifies CASSQSSSGGAAGELFF.

The J gene is TRBJ1-5, the V gene TRBV6-4, with D unresolved. Trimming left V 0 bases short and J 0 bases short, with 18 bases between. CDR1 is MRHNA, CDR2 SNTAGT, per germline. This CDR3 has 19 amino acids. The CDR3 here is CASSDSRDGVNDSNQPQHF. CDR3 bases: TGTGCCAGCAGTGACTCGAGGGATGGGGTCAATGATAGCAATCAGCCCCAGCATTTT.

The chain recombines TRBV7-8 with TRBJ2-1, with 10 nucleotides matching TRBD2. The CDR3 totals 15 residues. Trimming removed 6 bases from V and 8 bases from J; junction bases left unmatched: 10. The germline CDR1 and CDR2 sequences are SGHVS and FQNEAQ. CDR3 coding DNA: TGTGCCAGCAGAAGATTCCTAGCGGGGGAGGATGAGCAGTTCTTC. It is translated as CASRRFLAGEDEQFF.

This clone is a singleton in its sample. This chain connects TRBV14 to TRBJ2-7; D call uncertain. The CDR3 contains 15 residues. V lost 0 bases, J lost 9 bases, and 18 bases lay in between. Germline-derived CDR1 and CDR2 are SGHDN and FVKESK. The CDR3 is CASSQDPEYRSGQYF. CDR3 bases: TGTGCCAGCAGCCAAGATCCTGAATACAGAAGTGGGCAGTACTTC. Drawing the rest from reference TRBV14 and TRBJ2-7, the complete variable domain is EAGVTQFPSHSVIEKGQTVTLRCDPISGHDNLYWYRRVMGKEIKFLLHFVKESKQDESGMPNNRFLAERTGGTYSTLKVQPAELEDSGVYFCASSQDPEYRSGQYFGPGTRLTVT.

The CDR3 DNA follows: TGTGCCAGCAGTCAGATCAGGACAGGGGGCTTGGCTGGGGCCAACGTCCTGACTTTC. Its protein is CASSQIRTGGLAGANVLTF. The chain has TRBV27 and TRBJ2-6, with TRBD1 identical over 11 bases. The ends lost 5 bases at V and 2 bases at J; junction bases unmatched: 11. The CDR3 sequence is 19 residues long. In germline, CDR1 is MNHEY, CDR2 SMNVEV (reference sequence). The complete variable domain, with remaining parts taken from reference TRBV27 and TRBJ2-6, reads EAQVTQNPRYLITVTGKKLTVTCSQNMNHEYMSWYRQDPGLGLRQIYYSMNVEVTDKGDVPEGYKVSRKEKRNFPLILESPSPNQTSLYFCASSQIRTGGLAGANVLTFGAGSRLTVL.

CDR3 DNA sequence: TGTGCCACCAGTGATGCCGGCCTGCCTAGCGAAACTTTCTTT. Protein product: CATSDAGLPSETFF. V usage is TRBV24-1 and J usage is TRBJ1-1; no firm D call. The germline gives CDR1 KGHDR, CDR2 SFDVKD. V was clipped by 3 bases and J by 12 bases, with 19 bases between them. The CDR3 is 14 residues long.

The gene calls are TRBV27 and TRBJ1-5; D not certain. The CDR3 length is 13 residues. V lost 5 bases and J 0 bases, leaving 5 bases between the germline ends. CDR1 is MNHEY, CDR2 SMNVEV, per germline (reference sequence). CDR3 nucleotide sequence: TGTGCCAGCAGTACATATAGCAATCAGCCCCAGCATTTT. It specifies CASSTYSNQPQHF.

This chain uses TRBV27 with TRBJ2-1, with 10 bases lining up with TRBD2. Looked up from germline, CDR1 is MNHEY and CDR2 is SMNVEV (reference sequence). Germline trimming cut 2 bases from V and 9 bases from J; bases unmatched to any gene: 10. The CDR3 is 16 amino acids. CDR3 sequence: CASSLSASGRKGEQFF. The DNA for the CDR3 is TGTGCCAGCAGTTTAAGTGCTAGCGGGAGAAAAGGTGAGCAGTTCTTC.